This T cell receptor beta chain was obtained from a study of neurological immune-mediated disorders. The study, taken as a whole, reports: Private repertoires in all groups were suggested by the absence of shared CDR3 amino acid sequences among expanded clones across subjects.

In its sample, this clonotype is medium-sized. Its antigen is not known. The time point was: technical triplicate 1. As for the cDNA, it was generated by 5'RACE with 10-nucleotide random UMIs. One entry per CDR3 protein results from TCRdb running MiXCR on the 5' RACE reads. The data hold about 38,000 distinct CDR3 sequences, with 11% observed a single time. The clonotype was recovered from a man aged 60 to 69 with HTLV-1-associated myelopathy (HAM/TSP). Sequencing was carried out using PBMCs.

The CDR3 bases are TGTGCCAGCACCATTCAGGGTATACATGGCTACACCTTC. Its protein product is CASTIQGIHGYTF. The chain couples TRBV12-3 or TRBV12-4 to TRBJ1-2, with a weak D call TRBD1 (5 bases). The CDR3 contains 13 residues. Trimming pared 7 bases from V and 6 bases from J, leaving 15 bases between.